These 5 T cell receptor beta chains share one sample of origin, sequenced in a study of T cells in Graves' hyperthyroidism and ophthalmopathy. RNA transcripts yielded amplified TCR beta CDR3 regions. The TCR CDR3 was amplified in a first-round RT-PCR using the HTBI primer set. MiXCR was run by TCRdb on the multiplex PCR reads, yielding one entry per CDR3 protein. The sample carries 500,000 to 750,000 distinct CDR3 sequences, more than 15% recorded once. Sequenced sample: blood. The origin of the receptors is a woman in her thirties with Graves' hyperthyroidism.

This clonotype was found a few times. This chain connects TRBV30 to TRBJ1-3; D gene ambiguous. Trimming left V 8 bases short and J 4 bases short, with 12 bases between. Germline CDR1 reads GTSNPN; CDR2 reads SVGIG (reference sequence). The CDR3 has 12 amino acids. CDR3 protein: CAGKTDGNTIYF. The CDR3 DNA is TGTGCCGGGAAGACGGACGGAAACACCATATATTTT. Full variable domain (outside the CDR3, taken from reference TRBV30 and TRBJ1-3): SQTIHQWPATLVQPVGSPLSLECTVEGTSNPNLYWYRQAAGRGLQLLFYSVGIGQISSEVPQNLSASRPQDRQFILSSKKLLLSDSGFYLCAGKTDGNTIYFGEGSWLTVV.

V usage is TRBV29-1 and J usage is TRBJ2-1; D perhaps matches TRBD2 (6 bases). The CDR3 is 12 amino acids. V dropped 7 bases and J dropped 3 bases, with 10 bases sitting between them. Germline CDR1 is SQVTM and CDR2 is ANQGSEA. DNA for the CDR3: TGCAGCGCGATGGAGGGCTACAATGAGCAGTTCTTC. The encoded protein is CSAMEGYNEQFF.

This clonotype has a count of ten or more. This rearrangement joins TRBV30 to TRBJ1-2; no reliable D call. CDR1 GTSNPN and CDR2 SVGIG come from the germline V gene (reference sequence). CDR3 length equals 12 residues. Trimming stripped 4 bases from V and 4 bases from J, with 10 bases between. CDR3 region: CAWTPTFYGYTF. In DNA, the CDR3 is TGTGCCTGGACTCCGACCTTCTATGGCTACACCTTC. The full variable domain, with the rest looked up from reference TRBV30 and TRBJ1-2, is SQTIHQWPATLVQPVGSPLSLECTVEGTSNPNLYWYRQAAGRGLQLLFYSVGIGQISSEVPQNLSASRPQDRQFILSSKKLLLSDSGFYLCAWTPTFYGYTFGSGTRLTVV.

This clonotype was seen more than once but under ten times. V and J are TRBV19 and TRBJ2-1; 7 bases fit TRBD1. Trimming took 8 bases from V and 11 from J; bases not matched to a gene: 12. The germline CDR1 and CDR2 sequences are LNHDA and SQIVND (reference sequence). The CDR3 has 13 residues. The chain's CDR3 is CASSDVPGQKQFF. The CDR3, as DNA: TGTGCCAGTTCTGATGTCCCGGGACAGAAGCAGTTCTTC.

The table lists this clonotype with a few counts. This chain uses TRBV27 with TRBJ2-7; 8 nucleotides line up with TRBD1. CDR1 and CDR2 (germline): MNHEY, SMNVEV (reference sequence). Trimming cost V 5 bases and J 5 bases; bases outside gene matches: 8. CDR3 length: 14 amino acids. Here the CDR3 reads CASSPRTGFHEQYF. The CDR3 nucleotides read TGTGCCAGCAGTCCGCGGACAGGGTTCCACGAGCAGTACTTC.